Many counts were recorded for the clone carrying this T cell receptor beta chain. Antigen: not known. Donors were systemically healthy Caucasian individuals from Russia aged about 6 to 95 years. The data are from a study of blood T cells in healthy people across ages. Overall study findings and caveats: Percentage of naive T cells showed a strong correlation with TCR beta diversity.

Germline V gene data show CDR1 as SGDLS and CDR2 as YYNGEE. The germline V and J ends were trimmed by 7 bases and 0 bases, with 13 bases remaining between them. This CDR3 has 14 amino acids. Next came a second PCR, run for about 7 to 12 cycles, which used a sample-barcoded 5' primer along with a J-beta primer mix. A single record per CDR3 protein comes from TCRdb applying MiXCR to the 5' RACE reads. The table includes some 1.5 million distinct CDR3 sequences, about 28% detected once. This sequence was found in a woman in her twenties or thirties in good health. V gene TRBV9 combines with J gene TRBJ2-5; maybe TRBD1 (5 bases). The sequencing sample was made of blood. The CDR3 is CASGQTGDQETQYF. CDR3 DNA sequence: TGTGCCAGCGGCCAAACAGGTGACCAAGAGACCCAGTACTTC.